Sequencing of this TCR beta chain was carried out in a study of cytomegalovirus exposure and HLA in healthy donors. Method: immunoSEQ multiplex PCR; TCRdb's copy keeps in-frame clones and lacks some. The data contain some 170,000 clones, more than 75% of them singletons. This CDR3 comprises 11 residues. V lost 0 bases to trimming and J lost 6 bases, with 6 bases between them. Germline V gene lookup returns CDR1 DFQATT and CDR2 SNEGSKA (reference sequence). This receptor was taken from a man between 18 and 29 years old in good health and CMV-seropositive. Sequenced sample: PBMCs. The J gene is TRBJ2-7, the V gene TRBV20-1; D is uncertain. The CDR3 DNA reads TGCAGTGCTAGAGATCTCAGCGAGCAGTACTTC. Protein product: CSARDLSEQYF.